Below, 2 T cell receptor beta chains from the same sample are listed, as sequenced in a study of shared clonotypes between healthy human individuals. The method was immunoSEQ multiplex PCR; TCRdb's version includes in-frame clones alone and lacks a portion of them. The table lists hundreds of thousands of clones, around four fifths of them singletons. The specimen sequenced was memory CD4+ T cells sorted from blood. Subset noted: CD45RA-negative fraction. The receptors come from a woman in her thirties in good health.

The chain uses TRBV7-9 and TRBJ2-3; TRBD2 matches at 10 bases. The length of the CDR3 is 15 residues. CDR1 is SEHNR, CDR2 FQNEAQ, per germline (reference sequence). V shed 5 bases, J shed 8 bases, and the junction held 10 bases outside the gene matches. The CDR3: CASSIWTSGVATQYF. CDR3 nucleotide sequence: TGTGCCAGCAGCATCTGGACTAGCGGAGTAGCTACGCAGTATTTT.

This CDR3 is CASSLTGVSYEQYF. The CDR3, as DNA: TGTGCCAGCAGCCTGACAGGGGTGTCCTACGAGCAGTACTTC. The chain is built from TRBV28 and TRBJ2-7; 8 nucleotides line up with TRBD1. Per the germline V gene, CDR1 is MDHEN and CDR2 is SYDVKM. Trimming removed 6 bases from V and 1 base from J; junction bases left unmatched: 5. The CDR3 runs 14 residues. Supplemented by reference TRBV28 and TRBJ2-7, the full variable domain reads DVKVTQSSRYLVKRTGEKVFLECVQDMDHENMFWYRQDPGLGLRLIYFSYDVKMKEKGDIPEGYSVSREKKERFSLILESASTNQTSMYLCASSLTGVSYEQYFGPGTRLTVT.